The rows below give T cell receptor beta chains drawn from one sample of a study of cytomegalovirus exposure and HLA in healthy donors. Here immunoSEQ multiplex PCR was the method, and the copy in TCRdb shows in-frame clones only, minus some. The data contain about 130,000 clones, 80% of them singletons. Source material: PBMCs. These receptors came from a female donor in good health and CMV-seronegative. Both conserved end residues are trimmed from each CDR3. Part of the rows lack a size; the others show once, few, many or a class for expanded clones.

TRBV28,NA,ASTQGTDGSSYT
TRBV5-4,NA,ASSLVSDQETQY
TRBV6-1,NA,ASSEASGQAADTQY
TRBV7-6,NA,ASSLWAGAAGNTIY
TRBV5-8,once,ASRPELGQSVGNEQF
TRBV4-1,NA,ASSQETGSLRGTNEKLF
TRBV4-1,NA,ASSRGQGAYGYT
TRBV11-2,NA,ASSLAQGARTGELF
TRBV4-1,NA,ASSPPSYYGYT
TRBV30,NA,AWGPIRGYEQY
TRBV6-1,once,ASRDGGANQPQH
TRBV6-5,NA,ANSPDRGSNQPQH
TRBV30,NA,AWIPPEGPRETQY
TRBV7-3,NA,ASSPGQGESETQY
TRBV9,few,ASSARPIDGPTNYSDTQY
TRBV5-1,few,ASSLRDSSYNEQF
TRBV28,NA,ASSLLVSGNQPQH
TRBV18,NA,ASSPRVNEKLF
TRBV5-5,NA,ASSFGGGDAF
TRBV5-4,NA,ASSLVGDSPLH
TRBV30,NA,AWSERAGNIQY
TRBV5-4,NA,ASSLGAETQY
TRBV2,NA,ASSVEQGAGEQY
TRBV6-4,NA,ASSASGSTGELF
TRBV2,NA,ASRKTIYGYT
TRBV4-1,NA,ASSQDSAGSYNSPLH
TRBV11-2,NA,ASTSGTGTYEQY